This T cell receptor beta chain was sequenced in a study of shared clonotypes between healthy human individuals. On the study more broadly: The study used three CD4 naive, three CD4 memory, two CD8 naive and one CD8 memory plate per donor. The study's findings and limits: Among the subsets, naive ones generally showed larger estimated richness than memory ones. Some naive CD4 clonotypes, around 4.9%, turned up in common across a few donors.

Produced via immunoSEQ multiplex PCR; TCRdb's table is partial and in-frame only. In the table there are over 1.5 million clones, approximately 98% of which are singletons. All of the donors resided in Nashville, Tennessee, and each was a Caucasian adult. As to this clone: Its antigen remains unknown.

CDR1 SGDLS and CDR2 YYNGEE come from the germline V gene. V lost 4 bases and J 2 bases, leaving 12 bases between the germline ends. The CDR3 extends over 15 amino acids. The sequence came from a man under 40 in good health. The sequencing input was naive CD4+ T cells sorted from blood. Subset reported: CD45RA+ positively selected. The V gene is TRBV9, the J gene TRBJ1-4; D not certain. The CDR3 is CASSYGASTNEKLFF. As DNA, the CDR3 is TGTGCCAGCAGCTATGGAGCGAGTACTAATGAAAAACTGTTTTTT.